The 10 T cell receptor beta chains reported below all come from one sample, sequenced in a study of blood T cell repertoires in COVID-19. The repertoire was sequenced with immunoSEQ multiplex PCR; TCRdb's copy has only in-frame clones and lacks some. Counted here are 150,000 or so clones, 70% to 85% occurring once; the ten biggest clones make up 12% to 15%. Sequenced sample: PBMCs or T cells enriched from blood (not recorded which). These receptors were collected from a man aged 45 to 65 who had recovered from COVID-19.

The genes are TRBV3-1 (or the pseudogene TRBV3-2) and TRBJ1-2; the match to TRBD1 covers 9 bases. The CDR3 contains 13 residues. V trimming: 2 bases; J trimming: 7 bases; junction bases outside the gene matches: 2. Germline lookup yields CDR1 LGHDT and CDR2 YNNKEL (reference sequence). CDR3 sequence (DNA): TGTGCCAGCAGCCAAACAGGGGGCATTGGCTACACCTTC. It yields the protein CASSQTGGIGYTF.

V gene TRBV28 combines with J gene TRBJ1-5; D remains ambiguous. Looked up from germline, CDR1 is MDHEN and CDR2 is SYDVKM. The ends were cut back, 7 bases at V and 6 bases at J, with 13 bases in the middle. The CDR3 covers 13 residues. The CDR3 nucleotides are TGTGCCAGCACCCTGCCGGGAACTCAGCCCCAGCATTTT. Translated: CASTLPGTQPQHF. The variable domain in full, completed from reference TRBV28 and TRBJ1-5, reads DVKVTQSSRYLVKRTGEKVFLECVQDMDHENMFWYRQDPGLGLRLIYFSYDVKMKEKGDIPEGYSVSREKKERFSLILESASTNQTSMYLCASTLPGTQPQHFGDGTRLSIL.

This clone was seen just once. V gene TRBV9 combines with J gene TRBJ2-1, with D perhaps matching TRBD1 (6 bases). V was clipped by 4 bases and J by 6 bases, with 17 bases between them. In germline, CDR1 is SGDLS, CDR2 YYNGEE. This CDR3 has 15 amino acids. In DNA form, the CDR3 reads TGTGCCAGCAGCTGGCGGATCCAACAGGGCAATGAGCAGTTCTTC. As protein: CASSWRIQQGNEQFF.

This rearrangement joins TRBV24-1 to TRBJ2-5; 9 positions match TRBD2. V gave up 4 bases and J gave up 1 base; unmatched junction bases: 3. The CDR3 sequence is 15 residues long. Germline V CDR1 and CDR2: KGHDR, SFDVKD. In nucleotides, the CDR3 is TGTGCCACCAGTGAGCGGGGGGGCCTCCAAGAGACCCAGTACTTC. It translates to CATSERGGLQETQYF.

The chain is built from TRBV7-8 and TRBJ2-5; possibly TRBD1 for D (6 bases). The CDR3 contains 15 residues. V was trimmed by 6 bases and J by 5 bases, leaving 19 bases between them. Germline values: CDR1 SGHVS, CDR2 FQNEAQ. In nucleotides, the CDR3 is TGTGCCAGCAGGCCCACCCACACAGGGACCGAGACCCAGTACTTC. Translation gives CASRPTHTGTETQYF.

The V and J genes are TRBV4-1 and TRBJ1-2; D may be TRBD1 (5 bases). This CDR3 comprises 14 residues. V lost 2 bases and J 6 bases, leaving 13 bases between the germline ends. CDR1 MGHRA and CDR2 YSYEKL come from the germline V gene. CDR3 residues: CASSQSGGRDGYTF. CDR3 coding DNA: TGCGCCAGCAGCCAATCGGGAGGCAGGGATGGCTACACCTTC.

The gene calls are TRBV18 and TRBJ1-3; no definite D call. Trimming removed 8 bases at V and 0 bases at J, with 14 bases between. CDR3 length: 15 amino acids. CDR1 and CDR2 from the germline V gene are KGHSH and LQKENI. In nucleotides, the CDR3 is TGTGCCAGCCAAGAGTCAGGTTCCTCTGGAAACACCATATATTTT. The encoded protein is CASQESGSSGNTIYF.

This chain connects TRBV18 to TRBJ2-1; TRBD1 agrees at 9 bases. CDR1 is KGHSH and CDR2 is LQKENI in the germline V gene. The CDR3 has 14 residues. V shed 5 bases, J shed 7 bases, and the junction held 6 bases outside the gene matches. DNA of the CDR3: TGTGCCAGCTCAAGCCGGACAGGGGAGAATGAGCAGTTCTTC. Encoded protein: CASSSRTGENEQFF.

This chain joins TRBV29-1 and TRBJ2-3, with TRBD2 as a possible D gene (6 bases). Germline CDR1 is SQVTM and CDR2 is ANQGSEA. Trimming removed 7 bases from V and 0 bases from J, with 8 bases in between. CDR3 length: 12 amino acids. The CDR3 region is CSGGTSTDTQYF. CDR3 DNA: TGCAGCGGGGGGACTAGCACAGATACGCAGTATTTT.

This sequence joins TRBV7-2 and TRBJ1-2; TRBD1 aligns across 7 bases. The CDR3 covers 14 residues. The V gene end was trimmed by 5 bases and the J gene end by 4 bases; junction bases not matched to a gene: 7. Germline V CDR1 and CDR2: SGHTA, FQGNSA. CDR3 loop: CASSTRQGPYGYTF. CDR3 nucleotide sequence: TGTGCCAGCAGCACACGACAGGGACCCTATGGCTACACCTTC.